The clone carrying this T cell receptor beta chain turned up a few times. Its specificity is unknown. Time point reported: persistent/refractory GD, antithyroid drugs over 5 years with positive TRAb. Following extraction of RNA from PBMCs, that RNA was used to make the TCR library. The diagnosis of Graves' disease used American Thyroid Association guidelines. An endocrinology unit in Xi'an, China, supplied the patients. The data derive from a study of regulatory T cells in long-lasting Graves disease. Study as a whole: Disease was considered persistent Graves' disease after over 5 years of antithyroid drugs (with positive TSH receptor antibodies). Study-wide points: Peripheral blood was the sole material, not thyroid tissue.

Arm-PCR of CDR3 regions and iRepertoire HTBI primers were used to build TCR beta libraries. TCRdb re-called the multiplex PCR reads through MiXCR, storing one row per CDR3 protein. Of about 470,000 distinct CDR3 sequences in the sample, roughly 20% are singletons; the top ten hold approximately 7.8%. The source is a female donor with Graves disease. Sequencing was performed on peripheral blood mononuclear cells (PBMCs), taken when the disease was refractory, from a patient treated with antithyroid drugs.

This CDR3 is CASSEGTAFYLHF. CDR3 nucleotide sequence: TGTGCCAGCAGTGAGGGGACAGCCTTTTACCTCCACTTT. The rearrangement uses TRBV6-2 or TRBV6-3 and TRBJ1-6; 7 bases are a match to TRBD1. CDR3 length: 13 residues. After removal of 5 bases from V and 15 bases from J, the junction contained 10 bases not matched to a gene. CDR1 is MNHEY and CDR2 is SVGEGT in the germline V gene.